A selection of T cell receptor beta chains follows, all from one sample in a study of T cell clones after liver transplantation. Assay: immunoSEQ multiplex PCR; the TCRdb copy retains only in-frame clones and omits some. The repertoire consists of 75,000 to 85,000 clones, with 70% to 90% occurring once and the leading ten covering roughly 2.8%. The specimen comprised CD4+ T cells from blood, sampled at the 22-month timepoint. These receptors came from a human patient who received a liver transplant. Some T cells could come from the graft donor. Each CDR3 is given without its conserved first and last residue. D genes are given only for firm matches. Size tells how often a clone was seen (once, few, many) or the class of an expanded clone, and some rows leave it out.

clone_size | d_call | j_call | v_call | cdr3_aa
- | TRBD1 | TRBJ2-7 | TRBV18 | ASSPRDSSYEQY
- | - | TRBJ1-5 | TRBV19 | ATLERGGGNQPQH
once | - | TRBJ1-2 | TRBV7-2 | ASSSNESGYT
- | - | TRBJ2-5 | TRBV2 | ASLLRGQETQY
few | - | TRBJ2-6 | TRBV2 | ASGQGGHSGANVLT
- | - | TRBJ2-7 | TRBV27 | ASSLIRGYEQY
- | TRBD2 | TRBJ2-3 | TRBV6-1 | ASSEALAGPDTQY
- | TRBD2 | TRBJ2-1 | TRBV7-2 | ASSSYVAGGPTEQF
- | TRBD1 | TRBJ1-1 | TRBV4-2 | ASSRPGQGRGNTEAF
- | TRBD2 | TRBJ2-7 | TRBV6-6 | AASTRGVQGGEQY
- | - | TRBJ2-5 | TRBV5-1 | ASSLLLAKEETQY
- | - | TRBJ1-1 | TRBV20-1 | SAFSNTEAF
- | - | TRBJ1-1 | TRBV19 | ASSISTALNTEAF
few | - | TRBJ2-5 | TRBV4-1 | ASEGGGPQETQY
- | TRBD2 | TRBJ2-3 | TRBV5-6 | ASSPGLATSTDTQY
- | - | TRBJ2-1 | TRBV28 | ASSLQSRFLEQF
- | TRBD1 | TRBJ1-4 | TRBV5-5 | ASSFRDRVNEKLF
- | - | TRBJ2-3 | TRBV25-1 | ASARGSTDTQY
- | - | TRBJ1-3 | TRBV18 | ASSQLQDHSGNTIY
- | - | TRBJ1-2 | TRBV4-1 | ASSQAGQSNYGYT
once | - | TRBJ1-3 | TRBV7-2 | ASSALPPGGGNTIY
- | - | TRBJ2-5 | TRBV5-4 | ASSLSSAYQETQY
- | - | TRBJ2-3 | TRBV5-1 | ASLPQGQRTDTQY
- | - | TRBJ1-1 | TRBV7-9 | ASSLAGTEAF
- | - | TRBJ2-3 | TRBV6-6 | ASSYSGGQVTDTQY
- | TRBD2 | TRBJ2-3 | TRBV6-5 | ASSYGAGAPSDTQY
- | - | TRBJ2-3 | TRBV14 | ASSQELPGFGTDTQY
- | TRBD1 | TRBJ2-7 | TRBV27 | ASRTPGTGRYEQY
- | - | TRBJ1-1 | TRBV19 | ASRGGTTEAF
- | TRBD2 | TRBJ2-2 | TRBV5-1 | ASQELATSFTGELF
few | - | TRBJ1-5 | TRBV5-1 | ASSPADSNQPQH
- | - | TRBJ2-5 | TRBV6-5 | ASSYSAQETQY
- | TRBD1 | TRBJ1-2 | TRBV19 | ASILRQGQRGGYT
- | TRBD2 | TRBJ2-5 | TRBV11-2 | ASSVGLAGGGRETQY
- | TRBD2 | TRBJ2-3 | TRBV7-2 | ASSSQPSGGFGDTQY
- | - | TRBJ2-3 | TRBV6-1 | ASRLGADTQY
few | - | TRBJ2-3 | TRBV14 | ASSQLDGRLRGTDTQY
- | TRBD2 | TRBJ2-1 | TRBV5-4 | ASFITSGSNEQF
- | TRBD2 | TRBJ2-1 | TRBV7-2 | ASRQTSGGPYNEQF
- | - | TRBJ1-5 | TRBV14 | ASSQEETGAQH
- | TRBD2 | TRBJ2-3 | TRBV7-2 | ASSGPGLAGSSTDTQY
- | - | TRBJ1-4 | TRBV10-3 | AISADGRGGEKLF
- | TRBD2 | TRBJ2-7 | TRBV10-3 | ATLTSGRVEY
few | TRBD2 | TRBJ2-3 | TRBV11-2 | ASSPGLAGGKLDTQY
few | - | TRBJ2-7 | TRBV28 | ASSYRDTEQY
- | TRBD1 | TRBJ1-2 | TRBV6-5 | ASSRQGLGGYT
- | TRBD2 | TRBJ2-3 | TRBV5-4 | AVPGLAGGGATDTQY
- | - | TRBJ2-5 | TRBV21-1 | GRRRASGGEETQY
- | TRBD1 | TRBJ2-1 | TRBV2 | ASRDRYNEQF
few | - | TRBJ1-2 | TRBV6-5 | GAYGGNYGYT
- | - | TRBJ2-7 | TRBV30 | AWSVRGYEQY
- | TRBD1 | TRBJ1-2 | TRBV30 | AWGVRDRGRRNYGYT
- | - | TRBJ1-5 | TRBV27 | ASSLLSFGGVGQPQH
- | TRBD2 | TRBJ2-3 | TRBV5-1 | ASSSSGGFTDTQY
- | TRBD1 | TRBJ1-2 | TRBV7-9 | ASSLGQGYDT
- | - | TRBJ1-4 | TRBV6-1 | ASSVAGNEKLF
- | - | TRBJ1-5 | TRBV19 | ASSSREGNQPQH
- | - | TRBJ2-1 | TRBV7-9 | ASSTYNEQF
- | - | TRBJ1-6 | TRBV7-9 | ASSLGTDNSPLH